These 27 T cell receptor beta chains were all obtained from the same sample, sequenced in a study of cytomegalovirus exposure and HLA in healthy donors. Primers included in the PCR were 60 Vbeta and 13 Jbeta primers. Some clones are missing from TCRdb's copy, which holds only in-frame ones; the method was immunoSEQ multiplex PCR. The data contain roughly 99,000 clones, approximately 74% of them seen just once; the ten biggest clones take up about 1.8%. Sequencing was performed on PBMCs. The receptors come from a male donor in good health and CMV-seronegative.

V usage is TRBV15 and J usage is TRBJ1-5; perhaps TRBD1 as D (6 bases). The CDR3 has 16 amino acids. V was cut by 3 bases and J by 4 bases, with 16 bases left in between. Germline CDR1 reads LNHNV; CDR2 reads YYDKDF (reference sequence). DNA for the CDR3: TGTGCCACCAGCAGGCCCACCGCGGGGGCGAATCAGCCCCAGCATTTT. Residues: CATSRPTAGANQPQHF.

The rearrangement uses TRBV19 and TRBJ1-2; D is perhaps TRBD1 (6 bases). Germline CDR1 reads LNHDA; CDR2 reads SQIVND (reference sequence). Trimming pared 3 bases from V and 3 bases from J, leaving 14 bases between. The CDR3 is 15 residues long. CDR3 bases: TGTGCCAGTAGTATGCCCGGCGCAGGGGACTATGGCTACACCTTC. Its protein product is CASSMPGAGDYGYTF.

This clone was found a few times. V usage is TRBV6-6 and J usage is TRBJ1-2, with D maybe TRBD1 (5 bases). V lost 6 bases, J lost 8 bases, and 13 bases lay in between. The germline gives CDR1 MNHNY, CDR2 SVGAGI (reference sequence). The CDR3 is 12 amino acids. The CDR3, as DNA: TGTGCCAGCAGGGAGGGGATAGGCGGCTACACCTTC. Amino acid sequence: CASREGIGGYTF.

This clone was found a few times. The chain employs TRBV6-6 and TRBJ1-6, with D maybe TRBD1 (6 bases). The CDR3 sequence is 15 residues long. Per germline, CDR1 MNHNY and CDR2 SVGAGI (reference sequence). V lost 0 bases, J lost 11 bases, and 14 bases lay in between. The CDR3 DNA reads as TGTGCCAGCAGTTACTCGACACAGGGTAGGACACCCCTCCACTTT. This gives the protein CASSYSTQGRTPLHF.

Here the CDR3 DNA reads TGCGCCAGCAGCTTGGCCTGGGGACAGGCGCAGGAGATCTACGAGCAGTACTTC. Translation gives CASSLAWGQAQEIYEQYF. The V call is TRBV5-1, the J call TRBJ2-7; 8 bases are shared with TRBD1. The CDR3 extends over 18 amino acids. The ends lost 0 bases at V and 3 bases at J; junction bases unmatched: 14. In germline, CDR1 is SGHRS, CDR2 YFSETQ.

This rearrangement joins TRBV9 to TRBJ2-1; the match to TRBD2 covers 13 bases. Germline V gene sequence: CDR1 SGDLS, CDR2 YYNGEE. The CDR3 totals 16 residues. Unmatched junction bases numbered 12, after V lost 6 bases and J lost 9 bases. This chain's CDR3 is CASTPGLAGKRVEQFF. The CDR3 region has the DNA TGTGCCAGCACCCCGGGACTAGCGGGAAAACGTGTTGAGCAGTTCTTC.

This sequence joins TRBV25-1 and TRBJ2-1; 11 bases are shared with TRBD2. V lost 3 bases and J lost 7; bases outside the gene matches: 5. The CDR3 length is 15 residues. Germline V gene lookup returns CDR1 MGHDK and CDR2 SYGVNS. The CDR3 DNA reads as TGTGCCAGCAGTGACCGACTAGCGGGAATAAATGAGCAGTTCTTC. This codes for CASSDRLAGINEQFF.

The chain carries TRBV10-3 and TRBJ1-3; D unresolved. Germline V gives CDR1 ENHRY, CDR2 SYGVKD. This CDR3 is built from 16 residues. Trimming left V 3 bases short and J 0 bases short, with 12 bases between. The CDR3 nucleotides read TGTGCCATCAGTGAAAGCGGGGAACCCTCTGGAAACACCATATATTTT. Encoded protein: CAISESGEPSGNTIYF.

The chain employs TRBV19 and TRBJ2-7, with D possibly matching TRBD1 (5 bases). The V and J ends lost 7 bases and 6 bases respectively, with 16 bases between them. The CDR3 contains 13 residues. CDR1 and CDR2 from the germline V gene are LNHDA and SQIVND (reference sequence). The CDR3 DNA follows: TGTGCCAGTACCCAGGGATGGTTGGGCGAGCAGTACTTC. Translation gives CASTQGWLGEQYF.

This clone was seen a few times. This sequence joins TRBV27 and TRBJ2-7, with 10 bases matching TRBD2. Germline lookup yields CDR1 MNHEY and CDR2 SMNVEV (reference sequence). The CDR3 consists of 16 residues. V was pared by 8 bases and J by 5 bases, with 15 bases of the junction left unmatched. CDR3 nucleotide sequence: TGTGCCAGCTCTGCATTGAGTAGCGGGAGGATCGACGAGCAGTACTTC. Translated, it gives CASSALSSGRIDEQYF.

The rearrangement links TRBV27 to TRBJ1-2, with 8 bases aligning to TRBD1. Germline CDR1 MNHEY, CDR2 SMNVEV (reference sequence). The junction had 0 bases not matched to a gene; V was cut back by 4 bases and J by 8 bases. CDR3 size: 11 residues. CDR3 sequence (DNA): TGTGCCAGCAGTTCAGGGGGCGGCTACACCTTC. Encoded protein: CASSSGGGYTF.

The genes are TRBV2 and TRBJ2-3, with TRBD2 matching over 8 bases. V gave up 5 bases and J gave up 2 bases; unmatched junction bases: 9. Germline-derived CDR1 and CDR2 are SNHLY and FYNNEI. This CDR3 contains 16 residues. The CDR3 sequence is CASSPRIAGNTDTQYF. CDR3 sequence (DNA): TGTGCCAGCAGTCCCCGGATAGCGGGGAACACAGATACGCAGTATTTT.

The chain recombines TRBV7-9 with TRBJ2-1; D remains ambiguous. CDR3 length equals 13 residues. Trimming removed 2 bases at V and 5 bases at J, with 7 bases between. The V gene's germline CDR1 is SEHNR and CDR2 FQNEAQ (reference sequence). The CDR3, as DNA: TGTGCCAGCAGCTTATCCCAGGACAATGAGCAGTTCTTC. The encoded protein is CASSLSQDNEQFF.

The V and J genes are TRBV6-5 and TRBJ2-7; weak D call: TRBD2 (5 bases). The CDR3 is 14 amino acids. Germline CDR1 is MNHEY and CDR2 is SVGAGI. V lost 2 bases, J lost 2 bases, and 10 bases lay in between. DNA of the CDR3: TGTGCCAGCAGTTACGTGGGAGAGGCCTACGAGCAGTACTTC. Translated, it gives CASSYVGEAYEQYF.

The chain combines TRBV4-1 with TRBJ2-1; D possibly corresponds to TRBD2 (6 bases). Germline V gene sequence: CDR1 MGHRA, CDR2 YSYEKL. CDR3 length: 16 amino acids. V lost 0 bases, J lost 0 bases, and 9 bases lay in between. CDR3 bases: TGCGCCAGCAGCCAAGATAGCGGTCCCTCCTACAATGAGCAGTTCTTC. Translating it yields CASSQDSGPSYNEQFF.

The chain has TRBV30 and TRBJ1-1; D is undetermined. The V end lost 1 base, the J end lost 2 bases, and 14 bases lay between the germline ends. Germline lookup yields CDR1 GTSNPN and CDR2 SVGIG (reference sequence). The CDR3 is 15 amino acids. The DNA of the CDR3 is TGTGCCTGGAGTGGAAATGGACGGACTAACACTGAAGCTTTCTTT. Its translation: CAWSGNGRTNTEAFF.

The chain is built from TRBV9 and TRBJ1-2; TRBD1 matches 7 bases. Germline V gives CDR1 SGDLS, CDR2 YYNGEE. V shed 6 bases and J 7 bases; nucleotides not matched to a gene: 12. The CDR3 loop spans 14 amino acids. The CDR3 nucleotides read TGTGCCAGCACCGGTAACAGGGGTTGGGGTGGCTACACCTTC. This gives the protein CASTGNRGWGGYTF.

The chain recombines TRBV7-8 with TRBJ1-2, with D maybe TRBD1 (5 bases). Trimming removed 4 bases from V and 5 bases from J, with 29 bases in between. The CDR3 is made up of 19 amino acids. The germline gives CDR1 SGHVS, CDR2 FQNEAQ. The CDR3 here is CASSSTPEAPGLIGYGYTF. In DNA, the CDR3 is TGTGCCAGCAGCTCAACCCCTGAGGCCCCAGGGTTGATCGGGTATGGCTACACCTTC.

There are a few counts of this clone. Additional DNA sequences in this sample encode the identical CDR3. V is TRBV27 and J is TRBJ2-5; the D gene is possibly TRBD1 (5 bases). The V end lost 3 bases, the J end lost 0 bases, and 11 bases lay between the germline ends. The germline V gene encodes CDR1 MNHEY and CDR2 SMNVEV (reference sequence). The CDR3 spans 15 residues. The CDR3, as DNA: TGTGCCAGCAGTTTGGCAGGGTATTACCAAGAGACCCAGTACTTC. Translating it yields CASSLAGYYQETQYF.

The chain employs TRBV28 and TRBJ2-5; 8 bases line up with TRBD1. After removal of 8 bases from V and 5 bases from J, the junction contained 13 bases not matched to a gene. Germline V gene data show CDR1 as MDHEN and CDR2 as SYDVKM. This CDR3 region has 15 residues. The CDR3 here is CASSRAQGAGETQYF. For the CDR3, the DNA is TGTGCCAGCTCCCGAGCGCAGGGGGCAGGTGAGACCCAGTACTTC.

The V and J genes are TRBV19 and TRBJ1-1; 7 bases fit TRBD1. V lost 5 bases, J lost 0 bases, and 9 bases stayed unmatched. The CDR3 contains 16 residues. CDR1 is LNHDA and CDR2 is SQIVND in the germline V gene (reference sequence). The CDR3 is CASSATGTVMNTEAFF. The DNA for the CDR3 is TGTGCCAGTAGTGCTACAGGGACAGTTATGAACACTGAAGCTTTCTTT.

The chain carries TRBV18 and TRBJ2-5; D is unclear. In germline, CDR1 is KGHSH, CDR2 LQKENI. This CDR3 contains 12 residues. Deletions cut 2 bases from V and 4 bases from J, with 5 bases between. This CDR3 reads CASSPKRETQYF. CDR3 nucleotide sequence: TGTGCCAGCTCACCAAAGCGAGAGACCCAGTACTTC.

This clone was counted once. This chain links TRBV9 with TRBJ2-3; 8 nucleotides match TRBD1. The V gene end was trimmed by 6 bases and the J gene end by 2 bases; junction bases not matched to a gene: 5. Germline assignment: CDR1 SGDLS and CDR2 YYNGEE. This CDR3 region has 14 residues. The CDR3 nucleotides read TGTGCCAGCAATAAACAGGGGGACACAGATACGCAGTATTTT. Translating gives CASNKQGDTDTQYF.

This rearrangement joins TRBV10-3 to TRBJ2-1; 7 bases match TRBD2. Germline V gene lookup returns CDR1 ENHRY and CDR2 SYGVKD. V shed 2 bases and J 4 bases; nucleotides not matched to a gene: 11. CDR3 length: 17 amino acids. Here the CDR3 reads CAISETGTIRLYNEQFF. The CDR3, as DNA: TGTGCCATCAGTGAGACCGGGACTATCCGCTTATACAATGAGCAGTTCTTC.

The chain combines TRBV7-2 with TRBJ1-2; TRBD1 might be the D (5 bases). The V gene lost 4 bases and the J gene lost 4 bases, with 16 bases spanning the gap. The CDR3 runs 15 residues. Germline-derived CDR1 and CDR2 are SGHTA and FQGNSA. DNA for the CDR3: TGTGCCAGCAGCTCCCCTAGCGGGGGTCCCTATGGCTACACCTTC. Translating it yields CASSSPSGGPYGYTF.

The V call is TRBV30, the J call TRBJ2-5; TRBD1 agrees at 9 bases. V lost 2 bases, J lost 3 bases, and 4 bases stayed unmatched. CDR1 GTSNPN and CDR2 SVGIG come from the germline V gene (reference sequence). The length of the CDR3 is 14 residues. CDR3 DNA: TGTGCCTGGAGTCTTGGGACAGGGAAAGAGACCCAGTACTTC. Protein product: CAWSLGTGKETQYF.

CDR3 amino acids: CASSSDRGQRELFF. DNA for the CDR3: TGTGCCAGCAGTTCGGACAGGGGGCAGAGGGAGCTGTTTTTT. The chain links TRBV27 to TRBJ2-2; 11 positions agree with TRBD1. Germline CDR1 and CDR2: MNHEY and SMNVEV (reference sequence). The CDR3 runs 14 residues. The J segment lost 9 bases and the V segment lost 4 bases, leaving 4 bases of the junction unmatched.